These 12 T cell receptor beta chains were all obtained from the same sample, sequenced in a study of regulatory T cells in long-lasting Graves disease. Libraries of TCR beta came from iRepertoire HTBI primers plus Arm-PCR of CDR3 regions. TCRdb ran MiXCR on the multiplex PCR reads and lists one entry per CDR3 protein. The sample lists 600,000 to 800,000 distinct CDR3 sequences, around 30% occurring once. Time point given: persistent/refractory GD, antithyroid drugs over 5 years with positive TRAb. From PBMCs, RNA was extracted and then used to make the TCR library. Material: peripheral blood mononuclear cells (PBMCs), obtained when the disease was refractory, from a patient treated with antithyroid drugs. Receptor source: a female donor with Graves disease.

The genes are TRBV10-3 and TRBJ1-1, with 8 bases matching TRBD1. Germline CDR1 ENHRY, CDR2 SYGVKD. The CDR3 covers 14 residues. Trimming at V came to 6 bases and at J to 1 base, leaving 4 bases not matched to a gene. The CDR3 loop is CAIRSDRGNTEAFF. CDR3 nucleotide sequence: TGTGCCATCAGAAGCGACAGGGGGAACACTGAAGCTTTCTTT.

The rearrangement uses TRBV6-1 and TRBJ1-5; D is undetermined. There are 14 residues in the CDR3. V lost 7 bases and J lost 5, with 15 bases in between. Germline CDR1 and CDR2: MNHNS and SASEGT. CDR3 DNA sequence: TGTGCCAGCACCGGCGTGAATCATTATCAGCCCCAGCATTTT. It is translated as CASTGVNHYQPQHF.

This clonotype was seen a handful of times. The V and J genes are TRBV6-1 and TRBJ2-3, with TRBD2 as a possible D gene (5 bases). Trimming removed 7 bases at V and 2 bases at J, with 13 bases between. The CDR3 covers 14 residues. CDR1 and CDR2 from the germline V gene are MNHNS and SASEGT. CDR3 bases: TGTGCCAGCAAGTGGGAGACGATCACAGATACGCAGTATTTT. Its translation is CASKWETITDTQYF.

The chain couples TRBV7-2 to TRBJ1-1, with 9 nucleotides matching TRBD1. Germline V lookup: CDR1 SGHTA, CDR2 FQGNSA. This CDR3 has 14 amino acids. J gave up 6 bases and V 2 bases, and 4 bases lay outside the gene matches. The CDR3 DNA sequence: TGTGCCAGCAGCTTACCCAGACAGGGGGCTGAAGCTTTCTTT. Its protein product is CASSLPRQGAEAFF.

The chain links TRBV5-1 to TRBJ2-7; D might be TRBD1 (6 bases). The ends were cut back, 0 bases at V and 2 bases at J, with 15 bases in the middle. Germline CDR1 SGHRS, CDR2 YFSETQ. This CDR3 has 16 amino acids. Written as DNA, the CDR3 is TGCGCCAGCAGCTTGGTTGGGGGCCCACTAGCCTACGAGCAGTACTTC. Its protein product is CASSLVGGPLAYEQYF.

This chain joins TRBV18 and TRBJ1-5, with TRBD1 as a possible D gene (5 bases). The germline V gene has CDR1 KGHSH and CDR2 LQKENI. The germline V and J ends were trimmed by 3 bases and 7 bases, with 16 bases remaining between them. The CDR3 is 15 amino acids. CDR3 in amino acids: CASSPQAASGQPQHF. The CDR3 DNA sequence: TGTGCCAGCTCACCCCAGGCAGCGTCAGGGCAGCCCCAGCATTTT.

This clonotype was seen once. The chain uses TRBV29-1 and TRBJ2-4; 8 bases align to TRBD1. The V segment lost 8 bases and the J segment 11 bases; nucleotides outside the gene matches: 8. Germline lookup yields CDR1 SQVTM and CDR2 ANQGSEA. The CDR3 sequence is 11 residues long. The CDR3 nucleotides read TGCAGCCCAACGGACAGGGAGTTTCAGTACTTC. It encodes CSPTDREFQYF.

In this sample, this clonotype turned up a few times. This rearrangement joins TRBV12-3 or TRBV12-4 to TRBJ2-7; TRBD1 matches at 8 bases. Unmatched junction bases numbered 8, after V lost 5 bases and J lost 5 bases. The CDR3 has 14 amino acids. This chain's CDR3 is CASSEGQGIHEQYF. DNA for the CDR3: TGTGCCAGCAGTGAAGGACAGGGAATCCACGAGCAGTACTTC.

The V and J genes are TRBV5-4 and TRBJ2-5; 9 bases match TRBD2. After removal of 6 bases from V and 3 bases from J, the junction contained 3 bases not matched to a gene. The CDR3 is made up of 13 amino acids. Germline loops: CDR1 SGHNT, CDR2 YYREEE (reference sequence). The CDR3 DNA reads as TGTGCCAGCACTCTAGCGGGGAAAGAGACCCAGTACTTC. It specifies CASTLAGKETQYF.

There are a few counts of this clonotype. The V and J genes are TRBV6-2 or TRBV6-3 and TRBJ2-7; 7 bases align to TRBD1. The CDR3 spans 14 residues. CDR1 is MNHEY, CDR2 SVGEGT, per germline. The J segment lost 0 bases and the V segment lost 6 bases, leaving 5 bases of the junction unmatched. The CDR3: CASSATGVSYEQYF. The CDR3 DNA reads TGTGCCAGCAGCGCTACAGGGGTCTCCTACGAGCAGTACTTC.

This chain connects TRBV9 to TRBJ2-5; 7 nucleotides line up with TRBD1. The CDR3 length is 14 residues. V dropped 3 bases and J dropped 4; count of bases not matched to a gene: 6. Germline values: CDR1 SGDLS, CDR2 YYNGEE. The chain's CDR3 is CASSDDRVLETQYF. The CDR3 DNA sequence: TGTGCCAGCAGCGACGACAGGGTACTAGAGACCCAGTACTTC.

Ten or more counts support this clonotype. The rearrangement joins TRBV6-1 to TRBJ1-2; perhaps TRBD1 as D (6 bases). Germline CDR1 and CDR2: MNHNS and SASEGT. This CDR3 comprises 14 residues. Trimming shortened V by 1 base and J by 8 bases, and 14 bases separated the two germline ends. CDR3 residues: CASSEDMGARGYTF. The CDR3 coding sequence is TGTGCCAGCAGTGAAGATATGGGGGCGAGGGGCTACACCTTC.